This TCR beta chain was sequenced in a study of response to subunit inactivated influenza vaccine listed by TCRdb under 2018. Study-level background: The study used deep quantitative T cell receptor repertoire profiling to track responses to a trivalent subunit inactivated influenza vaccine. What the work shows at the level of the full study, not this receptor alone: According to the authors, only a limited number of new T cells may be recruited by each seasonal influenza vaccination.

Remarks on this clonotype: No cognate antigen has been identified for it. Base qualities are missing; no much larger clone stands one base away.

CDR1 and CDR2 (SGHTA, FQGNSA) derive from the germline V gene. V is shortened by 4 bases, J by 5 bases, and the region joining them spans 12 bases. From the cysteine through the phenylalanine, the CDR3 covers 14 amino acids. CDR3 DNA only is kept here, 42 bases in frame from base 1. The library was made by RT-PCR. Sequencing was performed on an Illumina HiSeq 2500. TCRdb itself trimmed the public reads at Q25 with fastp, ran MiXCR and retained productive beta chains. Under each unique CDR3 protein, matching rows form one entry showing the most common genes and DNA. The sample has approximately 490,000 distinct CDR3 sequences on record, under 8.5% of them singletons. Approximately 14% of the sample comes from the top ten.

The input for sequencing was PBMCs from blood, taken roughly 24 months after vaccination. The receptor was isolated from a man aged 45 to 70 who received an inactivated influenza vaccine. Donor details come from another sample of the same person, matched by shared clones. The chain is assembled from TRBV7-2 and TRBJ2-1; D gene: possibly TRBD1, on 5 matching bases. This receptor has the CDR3 CASSYTGVNNEQFF. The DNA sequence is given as TGTGCCAGCAGCTATACAGGAGTTAACAATGAGCAGTTCTTC.